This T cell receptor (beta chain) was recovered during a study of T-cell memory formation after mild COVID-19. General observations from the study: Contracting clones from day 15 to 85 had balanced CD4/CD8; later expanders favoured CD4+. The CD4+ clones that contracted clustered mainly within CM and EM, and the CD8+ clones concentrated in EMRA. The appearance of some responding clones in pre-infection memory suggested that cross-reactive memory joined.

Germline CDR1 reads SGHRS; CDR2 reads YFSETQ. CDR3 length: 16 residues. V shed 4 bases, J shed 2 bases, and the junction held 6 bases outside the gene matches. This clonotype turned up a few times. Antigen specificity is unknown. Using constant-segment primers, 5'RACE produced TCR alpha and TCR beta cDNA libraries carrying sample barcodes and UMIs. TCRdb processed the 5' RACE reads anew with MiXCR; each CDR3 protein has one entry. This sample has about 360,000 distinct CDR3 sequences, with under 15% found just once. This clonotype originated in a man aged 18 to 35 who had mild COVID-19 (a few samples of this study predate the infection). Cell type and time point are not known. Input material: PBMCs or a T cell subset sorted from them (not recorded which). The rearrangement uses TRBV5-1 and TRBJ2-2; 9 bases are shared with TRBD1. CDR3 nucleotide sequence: TGCGCCAGCAGCGTACGGGGACAGGGAAACACCGGGGAGCTGTTTTTT. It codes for CASSVRGQGNTGELFF.